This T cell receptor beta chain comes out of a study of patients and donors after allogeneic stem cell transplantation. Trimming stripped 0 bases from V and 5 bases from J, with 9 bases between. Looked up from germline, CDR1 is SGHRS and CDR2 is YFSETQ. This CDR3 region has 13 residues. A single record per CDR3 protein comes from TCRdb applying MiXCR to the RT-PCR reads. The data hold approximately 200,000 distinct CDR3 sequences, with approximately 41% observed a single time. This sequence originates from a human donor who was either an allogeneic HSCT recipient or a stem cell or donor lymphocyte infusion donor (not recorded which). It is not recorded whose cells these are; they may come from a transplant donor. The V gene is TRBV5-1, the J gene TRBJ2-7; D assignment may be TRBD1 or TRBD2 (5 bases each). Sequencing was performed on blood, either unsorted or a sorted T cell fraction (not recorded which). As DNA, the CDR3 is TGCGCCAGCAGCTTGGCAGGGAGCCACGAGCAGTACTTC. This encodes CASSLAGSHEQYF.